These 5 T cell receptor beta chains were all obtained from the same sample, sequenced in a study of CD8+ T cells in alopecia areata (dated by TCRdb to the late 2010s). The protocol used for the library was the immunoSEQ multiplex PCR assay. To provide template for TCR sequencing, every sample had RNA extracted and reverse transcribed into cDNA. The clones in this table, taken by TCRdb from immuneACCESS, are in-frame only. Not every clone is retained; where verified, under half of the shortfall comes from an unresolved V gene, and the cause of the rest is unknown. Here the sample has about 94,000 clones; around three quarters occur a single time. The top ten clones comprise 15% to 20% of the sample. This specimen's treatment or condition label, interpreted: oral pan-JAK inhibitor, 5-10 mg twice daily. Sequencing was performed on CD8+ T cells sorted from blood, taken at week 44, from a patient treated with tofacitinib. The receptors here all came from a human donor with alopecia areata.

The genes are TRBV10-2 and TRBJ2-2; D tentatively reads TRBD1 or TRBD2 (6 bases each). The length of the CDR3 is 14 residues. The germline gives CDR1 WSHSY, CDR2 SAAADI. The V gene lost 4 bases and the J gene lost 5 bases, with 11 bases spanning the gap. The CDR3 region is CASSVGGRTGELFF. The CDR3 region has the DNA TGCGCCAGCAGTGTCGGGGGCCGAACCGGGGAGCTGTTTTTT.

There are many counts of this clone. This chain connects TRBV5-6 to TRBJ2-1; D not certain. The CDR3 loop spans 14 amino acids. V was pared by 0 bases and J by 9 bases, with 13 bases between. In germline, CDR1 is SGHDT, CDR2 YYEEEE. The CDR3 here is CASSLGGMGSEQFF. The CDR3, as DNA: TGTGCCAGCAGCTTGGGAGGAATGGGAAGTGAGCAGTTCTTC.

V is TRBV9 and J is TRBJ1-2, with 7 bases aligning to TRBD1. The V and J ends lost 3 bases and 2 bases, in that order; junction bases with no gene match: 13. The CDR3 is 17 residues long. Looked up from germline, CDR1 is SGDLS and CDR2 is YYNGEE. As DNA, the CDR3 is TGTGCCAGCAGCGCTGGTACAGGGGCACCTTTAAACTATGGCTACACCTTC. Translating it yields CASSAGTGAPLNYGYTF.

CDR3 amino acids: CASSFVGSNTGELFF. The CDR3 DNA follows: TGTGCCAGCAGTTTCGTGGGATCCAACACCGGGGAGCTGTTTTTT. This chain uses TRBV7-8 with TRBJ2-2; D call uncertain. The germline gives CDR1 SGHVS, CDR2 FQNEAQ. This CDR3 is 15 amino acids long. V was clipped by 6 bases and J by 2 bases, with 13 bases between them. The variable domain in full, with the rest retrieved from reference TRBV7-8 and TRBJ2-2, is GAGVSQSPRYKVAKRGQDVALRCDPISGHVSLFWYQQALGQGPEFLTYFQNEAQLDKSGLPSDRFFAERPEGSVSTLKIQRTQQEDSAVYLCASSFVGSNTGELFFGEGSRLTVL.

The chain couples TRBV19 to TRBJ2-7; D is undetermined. CDR3 length: 12 amino acids. Germline values: CDR1 LNHDA, CDR2 SQIVND (reference sequence). The ends were cut back, 6 bases at V and 0 bases at J, with 6 bases in the middle. CDR3 DNA sequence: TGTGCCAGTAGCGCTCACTCCTACGAGCAGTACTTC. As protein: CASSAHSYEQYF.